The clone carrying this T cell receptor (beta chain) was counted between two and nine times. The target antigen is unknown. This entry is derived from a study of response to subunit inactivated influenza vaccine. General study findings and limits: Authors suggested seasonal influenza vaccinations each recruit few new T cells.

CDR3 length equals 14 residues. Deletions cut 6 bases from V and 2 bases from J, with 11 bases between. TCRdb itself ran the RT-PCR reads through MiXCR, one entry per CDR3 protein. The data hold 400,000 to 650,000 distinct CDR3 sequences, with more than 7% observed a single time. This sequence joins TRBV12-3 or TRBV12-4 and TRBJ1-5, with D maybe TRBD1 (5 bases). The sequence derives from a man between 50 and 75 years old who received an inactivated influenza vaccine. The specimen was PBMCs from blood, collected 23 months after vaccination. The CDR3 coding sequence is TGTGCCAGCAGCCCCAGGGCCGGCAATCAGCCCCAGCATTTT. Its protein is CASSPRAGNQPQHF.